A single sample gave rise to the 13 T cell receptor beta chains below, sequenced in a study of cytomegalovirus exposure and HLA in healthy donors. The PCR had 60 Vbeta and 13 Jbeta primers. Assay used: immunoSEQ multiplex PCR; TCRdb lists only in-frame clones, some missing. Of approximately 120,000 clones in the sample, roughly 73% were seen once. Sequenced sample: PBMCs. The source is a man aged 60 to 69 in good health and CMV-seropositive.

This chain joins TRBV4-2 and TRBJ2-3; 10 nucleotides match TRBD1. J lost 3 bases, V lost 0 bases, and 6 bases had no gene match. CDR1 and CDR2 (germline): LGHNA, YNFKEQ. The CDR3 is 17 residues long. In DNA, the CDR3 is TGTGCCAGCAGCCAAGATCCGTGGGACAGGGGAACAGATACGCAGTATTTT. Translation: CASSQDPWDRGTDTQYF.

The chain uses TRBV9 and TRBJ1-2; 8 positions match TRBD1. This CDR3 contains 14 residues. The V gene's germline CDR1 is SGDLS and CDR2 YYNGEE. Trimming at V came to 4 bases and at J to 2 bases, leaving 4 bases not matched to a gene. The CDR3 reads CASSLRDRNYGYTF. In DNA, the CDR3 is TGTGCCAGCAGCCTAAGGGACAGGAACTATGGCTACACCTTC.

J is TRBJ1-1 and V is TRBV7-3, with D perhaps TRBD1 (6 bases). V was cut by 6 bases and J by 1 base, with 12 bases left in between. The CDR3 consists of 14 residues. Germline values: CDR1 SGHTA, CDR2 FQGTGA. CDR3 nucleotides: TGTGCCAGCAGGACAGGAAGGGGGAACACTGAAGCTTTCTTT. Protein: CASRTGRGNTEAFF.

This chain connects TRBV4-2 to TRBJ2-5, with 10 bases aligning to TRBD2. Germline CDR1 and CDR2: LGHNA and YNFKEQ. V was clipped by 4 bases and J by 2 bases; unmatched bases: 7. This CDR3 region has 16 residues. In DNA, the CDR3 is TGTGCCAGCAGCCGGCTAGCGGGGGCATTTCAAGAGACCCAGTACTTC. Translation gives CASSRLAGAFQETQYF.

The DNA for the CDR3 is TGTGCCACCAGCAGAGAGGGCAGGGGGTACGAGCAGTACTTC. As protein: CATSREGRGYEQYF. The J gene is TRBJ2-7, the V gene TRBV15; TRBD1 matches 7 bases. Germline CDR1 reads LNHNV; CDR2 reads YYDKDF (reference sequence). V was pared by 0 bases and J by 4 bases, with 3 bases of the junction left unmatched. CDR3 length: 14 residues. The variable domain in full, with the rest retrieved from reference TRBV15 and TRBJ2-7, is DAMVIQNPRYQVTQFGKPVTLSCSQTLNHNVMYWYQQKSSQAPKLLFHYYDKDFNNEADTPDNFQSRRPNTSFCFLDIRSPGLGDTAMYLCATSREGRGYEQYFGPGTRLTVT.

V is TRBV19 and J is TRBJ2-1; a weak D match, TRBD1 (5 bases). The V gene's germline CDR1 is LNHDA and CDR2 SQIVND (reference sequence). V lost 0 bases to trimming and J lost 5 bases, with 8 bases between them. The CDR3 length is 14 residues. The CDR3 protein is CASSIDRADNEQFF. CDR3 sequence (DNA): TGTGCCAGTAGTATAGACAGGGCGGACAATGAGCAGTTCTTC.

The chain joins TRBV30 to TRBJ1-1; D is possibly TRBD1 (5 bases). Trimming shortened V by 4 bases and J by 5 bases, and 20 bases separated the two germline ends. The germline gives CDR1 GTSNPN, CDR2 SVGIG (reference sequence). The CDR3 length is 15 residues. CDR3 in amino acids: CAWILGQGKRTEAFF. CDR3 sequence (DNA): TGTGCCTGGATATTAGGACAAGGTAAAAGAACTGAAGCTTTCTTT.

The V and J genes are TRBV1 and TRBJ2-3; TRBD2 is taken as the D call from the table, unchecked against the DNA. TRBV1 constitutes a pseudogene. The CDR3 is 16 amino acids. CDR3 nucleotide sequence: TGCACCAGCAGCCAAAGGACTAGCGGCCTCACAGATACGCAGTATTTT. Translation gives CTSSQRTSGLTDTQYF.

This clone came up a few times. The chain employs TRBV11-2 and TRBJ1-4; TRBD1 matches at 7 bases. The CDR3 length is 13 residues. The V and J ends lost 2 bases and 6 bases, in that order; junction bases with no gene match: 0. CDR1 SGHAT and CDR2 FQNNGV come from the germline V gene. The CDR3 region has the DNA TGTGCCAGCAGCTTACAGGGGGATGAAAAACTGTTTTTT. Translation gives CASSLQGDEKLFF.

This clone has at least ten counts. This rearrangement joins TRBV28 to TRBJ1-1; D call uncertain. Trimming left V 6 bases short and J 11 bases short, with 16 bases between. Per germline, CDR1 MDHEN and CDR2 SYDVKM. This CDR3 is 12 amino acids long. The CDR3: CASSLVGEGAFF. The CDR3 nucleotides are TGTGCCAGCAGCTTAGTCGGGGAAGGGGCTTTCTTT.

This clone turned up a few times. The chain is built from TRBV30 and TRBJ1-5, with 9 bases lining up with TRBD1. With V trimmed by 5 bases and J by 2 bases, 13 bases remained unmatched. This CDR3 is built from 17 residues. The germline CDR1 and CDR2 sequences are GTSNPN and SVGIG (reference sequence). The CDR3 region has the DNA TGTGCCTGGGCCCTGGGGGACAGGGCTGGAGGCAATCAGCCCCAGCATTTT. Protein product: CAWALGDRAGGNQPQHF.

The chain links TRBV6-1 to TRBJ1-2; the match to TRBD1 covers 7 bases. Germline trimming cut 4 bases from V and 0 bases from J; bases unmatched to any gene: 2. CDR3 size: 14 residues. Germline V gene data show CDR1 as MNHNS and CDR2 as SASEGT. CDR3 sequence (DNA): TGTGCCAGCAGTGGGGGACAGACTAACTATGGCTACACCTTC. Amino acids: CASSGGQTNYGYTF.

This sequence joins TRBV4-1 and TRBJ1-1; D not certain. CDR3 length equals 18 residues. Trimming left V 0 bases short and J 1 base short, with 18 bases between. Looked up from germline, CDR1 is MGHRA and CDR2 is YSYEKL. CDR3 sequence reads: CASSQEGLVEGANTEAFF. The CDR3 region has the DNA TGCGCCAGCAGCCAAGAGGGTTTAGTGGAGGGAGCGAACACTGAAGCTTTCTTT.